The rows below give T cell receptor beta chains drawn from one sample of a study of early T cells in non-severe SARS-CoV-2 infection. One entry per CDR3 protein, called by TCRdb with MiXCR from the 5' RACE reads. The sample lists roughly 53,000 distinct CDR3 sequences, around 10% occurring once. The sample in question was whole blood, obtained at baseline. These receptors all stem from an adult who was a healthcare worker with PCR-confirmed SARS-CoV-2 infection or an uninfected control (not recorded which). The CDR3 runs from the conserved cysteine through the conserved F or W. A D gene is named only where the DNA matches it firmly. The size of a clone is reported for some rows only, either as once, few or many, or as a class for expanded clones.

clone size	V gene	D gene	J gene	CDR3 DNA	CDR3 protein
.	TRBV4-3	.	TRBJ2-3	TGCGCCAGCAGCCAAGATCGAAGCTCCCGGGTTATTGATACGCAGTATTTT	CASSQDRSSRVIDTQYF
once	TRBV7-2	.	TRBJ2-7	TGTGCCAGCAGCCACGGGGCCGGGACCACCCCCTCTGAGCAGTACTTC	CASSHGAGTTPSEQYF
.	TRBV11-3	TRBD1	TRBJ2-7	TGTGCCAGCAGCTATCCAGGACAGGACTACGAGCAGTACTTC	CASSYPGQDYEQYF
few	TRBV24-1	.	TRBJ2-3	TGTGCCACCAGTGGGAGTAGCTTTAACACAGATACGCAGTATTTT	CATSGSSFNTDTQYF
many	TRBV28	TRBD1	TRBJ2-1	TGTGCCAGCAGTCTAAGGAGACAGGGGCGGCATGAGCAGTTCTTC	CASSLRRQGRHEQFF
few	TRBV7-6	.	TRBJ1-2	TGTGCCAGCAGCTCCCTGGCGGCTCAGGGCTACACCTTC	CASSSLAAQGYTF
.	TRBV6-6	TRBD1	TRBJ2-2	TGTGCCAGCAGTTACCCCGGACAGGACTGGAGCAACACCGGGGAGCTGTTTTTT	CASSYPGQDWSNTGELFF
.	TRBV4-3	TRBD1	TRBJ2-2	TGCGCCAGCAGCACGGGACAGACAAACGCGAACACCGGGGAGCTGTTTTTT	CASSTGQTNANTGELFF
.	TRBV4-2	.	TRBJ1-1	TGTGCCAGCACTCGGACAGAAGGGAACACTGAAGCTTTCTTT	CASTRTEGNTEAFF
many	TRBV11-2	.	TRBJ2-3	TGTGCCAGCAGCTTCACCACAGATACGCAGTATTTT	CASSFTTDTQYF
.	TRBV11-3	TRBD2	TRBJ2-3	TGTGCCAGCAGCGGGAAGAGACTAGCGGGAGTGGCAGATACGCAGTATTTT	CASSGKRLAGVADTQYF
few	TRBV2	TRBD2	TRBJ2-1	TGTGCCAGCAGTGAAGCGCTTCGGCGGGAGAAGCGGGAGCAGTTCTTC	CASSEALRREKREQFF
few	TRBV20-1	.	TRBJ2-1	TGCAGTGCTAGAATTACGAGCAATGAGCAGTTCTTC	CSARITSNEQFF
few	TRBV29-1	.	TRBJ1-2	TGCAGCGTTAGGACACAGAGAGTTGGCTACACCTTC	CSVRTQRVGYTF
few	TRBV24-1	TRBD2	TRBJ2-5	TGTGCCACCAGTGAGCGGGGGAGGACTAGCGGTCAAGAGACCCAGTACTTC	CATSERGRTSGQETQYF
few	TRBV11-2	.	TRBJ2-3	TGTGCCAGCAGCCCCAATTGGGTCAGGGCCACAGATACGCAGTATTTT	CASSPNWVRATDTQYF
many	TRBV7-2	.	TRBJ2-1	TGTGCCAGCAGCTTATTATCGAGTCTGTTCTTC	CASSLLSSLFF
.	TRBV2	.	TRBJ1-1	TGTGCCAGCAGTATTGGGCAGGGCGGCCCTGAAGCTTTCTTT	CASSIGQGGPEAFF
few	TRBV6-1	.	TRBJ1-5	TGTGCCAGCGGACCGGGACTCCTAGCCCAGCATTTT	CASGPGLLAQHF
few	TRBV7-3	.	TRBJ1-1	TGTGCCAGCAGCTTAAGTGGGGGTTACACTGAAGCTTTCTTT	CASSLSGGYTEAFF
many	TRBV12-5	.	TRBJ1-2	TGTGCTAGTGGTTCCCCCCTCTATGGCTACACCTTC	CASGSPLYGYTF
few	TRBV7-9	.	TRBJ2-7	TGTGCCAGCAGCACAAACCCCTTTCAGGGACTGTACTCCTACGAGCAGTACTTC	CASSTNPFQGLYSYEQYF
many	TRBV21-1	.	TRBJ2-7	TGTGCCAGCAGCCCTCGGACTGCCCCCTACGAGCAGTACTTC	CASSPRTAPYEQYF
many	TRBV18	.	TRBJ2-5	TGTGCCAGCTCACCCCAAGAGACCCAGTACTTC	CASSPQETQYF
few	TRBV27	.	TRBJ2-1	TGTGCCAGCAGTTCGACCAGCTCCTACAATGAGCAGTTCTTC	CASSSTSSYNEQFF
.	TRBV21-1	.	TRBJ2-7	TGTGCCAGCAGCAAAAGTGGGGGGCGCAGAACCTACGAGCAGTACTTC	CASSKSGGRRTYEQYF
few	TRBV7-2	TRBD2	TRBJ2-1	TGTGCCAGCAGCTTAGGGGCAGCGGGGAGGTACAATGAGCAGTTCTTC	CASSLGAAGRYNEQFF
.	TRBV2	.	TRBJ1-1	TGTGCCAGCAGTGGTAGTATGAACACTGAAGCTTTCTTT	CASSGSMNTEAFF
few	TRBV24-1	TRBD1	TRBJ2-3	TGTGCCACCAGTCCGGGCAGGGGGCCCACAGATACGCAGTATTTT	CATSPGRGPTDTQYF
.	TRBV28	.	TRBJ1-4	TGTGCCAGCAGTTCCTTTTTGGAGGGCGGTAGTCAAAAACTGTTTTTT	CASSSFLEGGSQKLFF
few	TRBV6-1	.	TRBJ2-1	TGTGCCAGCAGTGGAGACAGGGAGGTCAATGAGCAGTTCTTC	CASSGDREVNEQFF
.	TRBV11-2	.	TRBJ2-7	TGTGCCAGCAGCCAACACAACGAGCTCTCCGCGTACTTC	CASSQHNELSAYF
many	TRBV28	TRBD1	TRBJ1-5	TGTGCCAGCAGTTTCCGGACAGGGCATCAGCCCCAGCATTTT	CASSFRTGHQPQHF
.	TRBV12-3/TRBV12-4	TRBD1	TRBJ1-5	TGTGCCAGCAGCCCCTTTAGGGGGCGATCGGGTCAGCCCCAGCATTTT	CASSPFRGRSGQPQHF
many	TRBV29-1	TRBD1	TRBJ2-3	TGCAGCGTTGCCGGTCGCGGACAGGGGGGCCCAGATACGCAGTATTTT	CSVAGRGQGGPDTQYF
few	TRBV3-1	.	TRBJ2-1	TGTGCCAGCAGCCAGGCCAACAATGAGCAGTTCTTC	CASSQANNEQFF
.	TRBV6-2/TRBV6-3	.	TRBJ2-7	TGTGCCAGCAGTTACGGCGCGGGAAGCTCGTACGAGCAGTACTTC	CASSYGAGSSYEQYF
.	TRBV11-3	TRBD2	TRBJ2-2	TGTGCCAGCAGCTACGGACTAGCGGGAGGGCCCGGCGGGGAGCTGTTTTTT	CASSYGLAGGPGGELFF
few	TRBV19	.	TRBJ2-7	TGTGCCAGTAGTATTGCAGCTACCTCCTACGAGCAGTACTTC	CASSIAATSYEQYF
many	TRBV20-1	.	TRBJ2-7	TGCAGTGCCATGAGGGGGACCACTCACCCATACGAGCAGTACTTC	CSAMRGTTHPYEQYF
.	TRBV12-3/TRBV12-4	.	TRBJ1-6	TGTGCCAGCACTATCGCTGATAATTCACCCCTCCACTTT	CASTIADNSPLHF
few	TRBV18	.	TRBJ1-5	TGTGCCAGCTCACCGGTGGCGCATGCGAGTACGATTAATCAGCCCCAGCATTTT	CASSPVAHASTINQPQHF
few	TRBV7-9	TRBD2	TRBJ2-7	TGTGCCAGCAGCCCACTAGCGGGAGCCTACGAGCAGTACTTC	CASSPLAGAYEQYF
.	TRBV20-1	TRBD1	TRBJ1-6	TGCAGTGCTGGAAGGGACAGGGGAAATTCACCCCTCCACTTT	CSAGRDRGNSPLHF
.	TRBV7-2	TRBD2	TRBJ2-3	TGTGCCAGCACCCCGGCTAGCGGGAGGGCAATGAATACGCAGTATTTT	CASTPASGRAMNTQYF
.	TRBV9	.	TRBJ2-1	TGTGCCAGCAGCGTGACACCCCCAAGTAATGAGCAGTTCTTC	CASSVTPPSNEQFF
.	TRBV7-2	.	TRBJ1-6	TGTGCCAGCAGCTTAGTGGCAGGGCGCAATTCACCCCTCCACTTT	CASSLVAGRNSPLHF
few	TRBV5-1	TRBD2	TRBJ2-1	TGCGCCAGCAGCAAGACGAGGACCACTAGCGGGGTATACAATGAGCAGTTCTTC	CASSKTRTTSGVYNEQFF